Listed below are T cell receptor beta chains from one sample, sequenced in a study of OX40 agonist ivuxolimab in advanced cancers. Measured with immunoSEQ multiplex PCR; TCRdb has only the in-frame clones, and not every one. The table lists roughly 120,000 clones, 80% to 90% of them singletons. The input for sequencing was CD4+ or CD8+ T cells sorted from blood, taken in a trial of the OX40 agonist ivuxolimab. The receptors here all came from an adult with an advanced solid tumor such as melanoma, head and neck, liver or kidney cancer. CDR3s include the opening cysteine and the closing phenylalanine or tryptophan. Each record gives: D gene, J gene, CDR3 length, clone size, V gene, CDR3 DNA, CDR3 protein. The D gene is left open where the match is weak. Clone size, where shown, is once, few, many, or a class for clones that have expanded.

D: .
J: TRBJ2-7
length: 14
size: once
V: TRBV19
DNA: TGTGCCAGTAGCCCAGTGGGGGGTAGGCACGAGCAGTACTTC
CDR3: CASSPVGGRHEQYF

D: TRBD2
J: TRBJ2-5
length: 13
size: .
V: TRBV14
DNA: TGTGCCAGCAGCCCGGGACTAAAAGAGACCCAGTACTTC
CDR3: CASSPGLKETQYF

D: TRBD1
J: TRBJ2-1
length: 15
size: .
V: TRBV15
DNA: TGTGCCACCAGCAGTACAGGGGGCTCCTACAATGAGCAGTTCTTC
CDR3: CATSSTGGSYNEQFF

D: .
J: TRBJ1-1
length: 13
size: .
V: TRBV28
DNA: TGTGCCAGCAGTCTGATGGAGGGATTTGAAGCTTTCTTT
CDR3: CASSLMEGFEAFF

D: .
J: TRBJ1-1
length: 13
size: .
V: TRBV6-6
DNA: TGTGCCAGCAGGCAGCGGGGGAACACTGAAGCTTTCTTT
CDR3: CASRQRGNTEAFF

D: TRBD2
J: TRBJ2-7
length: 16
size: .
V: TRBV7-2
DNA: TGTGCCAGCAGCTCAGGAGCGGGGGCGGGGGTCGTAGAGCAGTACTTC
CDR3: CASSSGAGAGVVEQYF

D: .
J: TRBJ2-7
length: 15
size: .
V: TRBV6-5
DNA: TGTGCCAGCAGTTACTCGATGGTTCTACGCGACGAGCAGTACTTC
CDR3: CASSYSMVLRDEQYF

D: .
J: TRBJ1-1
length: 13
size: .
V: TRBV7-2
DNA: TGTGCCAGCAGCTTAGGGACCGCGAGTACGGCTTTCTTT
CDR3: CASSLGTASTAFF

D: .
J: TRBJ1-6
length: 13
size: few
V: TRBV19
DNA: TGTGCCAGTAGTATAGCGGGTAATTCACCCCTCCACTTT
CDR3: CASSIAGNSPLHF

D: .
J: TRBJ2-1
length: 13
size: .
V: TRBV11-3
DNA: TGTGCCAGCAGCTCCCGATACTCCAATGAGCAGTTCTTC
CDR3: CASSSRYSNEQFF

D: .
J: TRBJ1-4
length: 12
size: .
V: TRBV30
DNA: TGTGCCTGGAGTGTGGTCCCTGAAAAACTGTTTTTT
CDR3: CAWSVVPEKLFF

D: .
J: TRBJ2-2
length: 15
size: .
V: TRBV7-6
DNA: TGTGCCAGCAGCTTAGCGGGAGGACTTTCCGGGGAGCTGTTTTTT
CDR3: CASSLAGGLSGELFF

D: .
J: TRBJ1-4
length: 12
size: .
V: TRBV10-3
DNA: TGTGCCATCAGTTCAAGAGGAGAAAAACTGTTTTTT
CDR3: CAISSRGEKLFF